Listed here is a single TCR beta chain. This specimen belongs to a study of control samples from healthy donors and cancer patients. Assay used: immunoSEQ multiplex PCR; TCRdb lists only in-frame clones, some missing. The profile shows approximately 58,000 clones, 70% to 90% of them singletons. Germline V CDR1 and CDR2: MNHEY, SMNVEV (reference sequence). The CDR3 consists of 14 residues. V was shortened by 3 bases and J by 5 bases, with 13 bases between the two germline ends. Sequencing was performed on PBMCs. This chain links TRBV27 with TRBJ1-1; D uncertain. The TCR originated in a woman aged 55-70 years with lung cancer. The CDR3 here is CASSFKPGVTEAFF. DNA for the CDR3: TGTGCCAGCAGTTTTAAGCCGGGAGTAACTGAAGCTTTCTTT.